This T cell receptor (beta chain) was observed in a study of CXCR3-negative and CXCR3-positive naive CD8 T cells. UMI-labeled TRB cDNA libraries were prepared by 5' RACE. TCRdb reprocessed the 5' RACE reads, with one entry per CDR3 protein and no DNA. The sample has about 38,000 distinct CDR3 sequences. A note on this clonotype: Antigen unknown.

Sorting was done in triplicate for each CD8+ T cell subset (roughly 320,000 cells each). Study findings and constraints: Naive CXCR3-negative cells resembled naive CXCR3-positive cells in TRBV-TRBJ usage; memory cells differed. Surface CD5 matched across naive subsets, and TRB CDR3 properties served to infer TCR strength.

Germline lookup yields CDR1 SGHTA and CDR2 FQGNSA. CDR3 length equals 14 residues. The sequenced material came from memory CD8+ T cells from blood. The chain is built from TRBV7-2 and TRBJ2-5; with no DNA, the TCRdb D assignment of TRBD1 cannot be verified. The receptor was derived from a human donor in good health. Some clones in this sample may be carry-over from other donors' samples. The CDR3 reads CASSISGGVETQYF.